Below are 16 T cell receptor beta chains sequenced from a single sample in a study of cytomegalovirus exposure and HLA in healthy donors (dated by TCRdb to about 2017). Libraries were constructed by the immunoSEQ multiplex PCR assay. TCRdb re-hosts the immuneACCESS table, in-frame sequences only. Its copies lack some clones; in the studies checked, an unresolved V gene accounts for under half of them, and the cause for the rest is not known. The sample includes fewer than 250,000 clones, with less than 90% observed a single time. Clones ranked in the top ten supply less than 7% of the sample. Source material: PBMCs. These receptors came from a woman aged 18-30 years in good health and CMV-seronegative.

This sequence joins TRBV5-4 and TRBJ2-7, with 10 positions matching TRBD2. The V and J ends lost 3 bases and 3 bases, in that order; junction bases with no gene match: 6. The CDR3 spans 15 residues. Germline CDR1 reads SGHNT; CDR2 reads YYREEE (reference sequence). The CDR3 spells CASSSLAGEYYEQYF. Here the CDR3 DNA reads TGTGCCAGCAGCTCGCTAGCGGGAGAGTACTACGAGCAGTACTTC.

The chain links TRBV7-2 to TRBJ1-1; 7 bases line up with TRBD1. Per germline, CDR1 SGHTA and CDR2 FQGNSA. V shed 5 bases and J 6 bases; nucleotides not matched to a gene: 9. There are 14 residues in the CDR3. CDR3 region: CASSLTGLSSEAFF. The CDR3 DNA is TGTGCCAGCAGCCTGACAGGGTTGAGCTCTGAAGCTTTCTTT.

V is TRBV28 and J is TRBJ2-5; D might be TRBD2 (6 bases). The CDR3 is 14 residues long. The germline V and J ends were trimmed by 2 bases and 8 bases, with 15 bases remaining between them. Germline lookup yields CDR1 MDHEN and CDR2 SYDVKM. This CDR3 is CASSLPAGLGTQYF. The CDR3 DNA reads TGTGCCAGCAGTTTACCGGCGGGATTAGGAACCCAGTACTTC.

V is TRBV27 and J is TRBJ1-1; 10 bases line up with TRBD1. CDR3 length: 14 amino acids. V dropped 6 bases and J dropped 0; count of bases not matched to a gene: 1. Per the germline V gene, CDR1 is MNHEY and CDR2 is SMNVEV (reference sequence). The CDR3 coding sequence is TGTGCCAGCAGGGGACAGGGGCTGAACACTGAAGCTTTCTTT. This translates into CASRGQGLNTEAFF.

The V gene is TRBV30, the J gene TRBJ1-1, with D uncertain. The ends were cut back, 0 bases at V and 4 bases at J, with 9 bases in the middle. Germline CDR1 reads GTSNPN; CDR2 reads SVGIG (reference sequence). The CDR3 is made up of 13 amino acids. DNA of the CDR3: TGTGCCTGGAGTGTACAACTCAGCACTGAAGCTTTCTTT. This gives the protein CAWSVQLSTEAFF.

The chain has TRBV5-1 and TRBJ1-1; D gene unclear. The CDR3 is 15 residues long. V dropped 3 bases and J dropped 3 bases, with 15 bases sitting between them. The V gene's germline CDR1 is SGHRS and CDR2 YFSETQ. This chain's CDR3 is CASSSTTTRDTEAFF. In DNA form, the CDR3 reads TGCGCCAGCAGCTCCACCACCACTCGGGACACTGAAGCTTTCTTT.

The chain recombines TRBV30 with TRBJ1-2; D gene uncertain. V lost 1 base and J 0 bases, leaving 6 bases between the germline ends. The germline gives CDR1 GTSNPN, CDR2 SVGIG (reference sequence). CDR3 length equals 13 residues. The CDR3 reads CAWSGATNYGYTF. In nucleotides, the CDR3 is TGTGCCTGGAGTGGAGCGACTAACTATGGCTACACCTTC. Full variable domain (outside the CDR3, taken from reference TRBV30 and TRBJ1-2): SQTIHQWPATLVQPVGSPLSLECTVEGTSNPNLYWYRQAAGRGLQLLFYSVGIGQISSEVPQNLSASRPQDRQFILSSKKLLLSDSGFYLCAWSGATNYGYTFGSGTRLTVV.

This clone has at least ten counts. The J gene is TRBJ2-7, the V gene TRBV10-3; TRBD2 matches at 12 bases. The CDR3 totals 16 residues. J gave up 7 bases and V 6 bases, and 13 bases lay outside the gene matches. Germline-derived CDR1 and CDR2 are ENHRY and SYGVKD. Here the CDR3 reads CAIRESLAGGPGEQYF. The DNA of the CDR3 is TGTGCCATCAGGGAGAGCCTAGCGGGAGGGCCGGGGGAGCAGTACTTC.

This clone was observed a handful of times. This sequence joins TRBV5-1 and TRBJ2-2; TRBD1 is a possible D gene (6 bases). V shed 7 bases and J shed 1 base, with 8 bases lying between them. This CDR3 is 13 amino acids long. Germline CDR1 is SGHRS and CDR2 is YFSETQ. CDR3 sequence (DNA): TGCGCCAGCTGGGGACAGAACACCGGGGAGCTGTTTTTT. It translates to CASWGQNTGELFF.

The chain combines TRBV6-1 with TRBJ2-2, with a tentative D call TRBD1 (7 bases). Germline CDR1 and CDR2: MNHNS and SASEGT. CDR3 size: 16 residues. Trimming removed 2 bases from V and 3 bases from J, with 13 bases in between. The CDR3 loop reads CASSETSRGDTGELFF. CDR3 coding DNA: TGTGCCAGCAGTGAAACTAGCAGGGGGGACACCGGGGAGCTGTTTTTT.

J is TRBJ2-1 and V is TRBV27; D is tentatively TRBD1 or TRBD2 (5 bases each). Trimming stripped 7 bases from V and 10 bases from J, with 14 bases between. Germline-derived CDR1 and CDR2 are MNHEY and SMNVEV (reference sequence). The CDR3 covers 12 residues. The CDR3 here is CASKSSGDEQFF. DNA of the CDR3: TGTGCCAGCAAATCCTCCGGGGACGAGCAGTTCTTC.

The chain has TRBV7-6 and TRBJ2-7; tentative D call: TRBD2 (6 bases). V was shortened by 0 bases and J by 4 bases, with 13 bases between the two germline ends. Per germline, CDR1 SGHVS and CDR2 FNYEAQ. CDR3 size: 15 residues. The CDR3 nucleotides are TGTGCCAGCAGCTTAGCGACTAGTGGCGGTTACGAGCAGTACTTC. Translation gives CASSLATSGGYEQYF.

The chain carries TRBV5-1 and TRBJ2-5; D gene uncertain. V lost 3 bases and J lost 5, with 14 bases in between. From germline, CDR1 is SGHRS and CDR2 YFSETQ. The CDR3 covers 14 residues. The chain's CDR3 is CASSSRPTTETQYF. DNA of the CDR3: TGCGCCAGCAGCTCCCGACCTACTACGGAGACCCAGTACTTC.

This chain uses TRBV7-8 with TRBJ1-4; D uncertain. Germline values: CDR1 SGHVS, CDR2 FQNEAQ. The CDR3 totals 13 residues. V lost 3 bases to trimming and J lost 8 bases, with 10 bases between them. This chain's CDR3 is CASSFRFGEKLFF. CDR3 nucleotides: TGTGCCAGCAGCTTTAGGTTCGGCGAAAAACTGTTTTTT.

J is TRBJ2-2 and V is TRBV4-2; 10 bases line up with TRBD2. With 1 base clipped from V and 3 bases from J, the junction kept 2 bases outside the gene matches. In germline, CDR1 is LGHNA, CDR2 YNFKEQ. The CDR3 length is 16 residues. This CDR3 is CASSQVLAGYTGELFF. The DNA for the CDR3 is TGTGCCAGCAGCCAAGTACTAGCGGGATACACCGGGGAGCTGTTTTTT.

The CDR3 nucleotides read TGTGCCAGTAGTAACGGACAGGGGGCCTACGAGCAGTACTTC. It is translated as CASSNGQGAYEQYF. This rearrangement joins TRBV19 to TRBJ2-7, with TRBD1 matching 10 bases. CDR3 length: 14 residues. The V gene's germline CDR1 is LNHDA and CDR2 SQIVND (reference sequence). V shed 4 bases, J shed 2 bases, and the junction held 2 bases outside the gene matches.